The 21 T cell receptor beta chains below all came from one sample that was sequenced in a study of blood T cell repertoires in COVID-19. Here immunoSEQ multiplex PCR was the method, and the copy in TCRdb shows in-frame clones only, minus some. The sample consists of fewer than 400,000 clones, 80% to 95% of them appearing once. Source material: PBMCs or T cells enriched from blood (not recorded which). These receptors came from a woman in her twenties or thirties who had recovered from COVID-19.

The V and J genes are TRBV5-1 and TRBJ1-1; 9 bases line up with TRBD1. The CDR3 loop spans 14 amino acids. Germline loops: CDR1 SGHRS, CDR2 YFSETQ. V lost 4 bases, J lost 5 bases, and 6 bases stayed unmatched. The CDR3 is CASSTETGGTEAFF. For the CDR3, the DNA is TGCGCCAGCAGCACAGAGACAGGGGGAACTGAAGCTTTCTTT.

The chain carries TRBV7-9 and TRBJ2-1; TRBD2 agrees at 9 bases. Germline V gene sequence: CDR1 SEHNR, CDR2 FQNEAQ (reference sequence). This CDR3 is built from 14 residues. V trimming: 5 bases; J trimming: 9 bases; junction bases outside the gene matches: 8. CDR3 DNA: TGTGCCAGCAGCACCGGGACTAGCCAGGGTGAGCAGTTCTTC. Translating gives CASSTGTSQGEQFF.

The V call is TRBV14, the J call TRBJ2-1; D remains ambiguous. Trimming took off 4 bases at V and 6 bases at J, with 4 bases between the two ends. CDR1 is SGHDN, CDR2 FVKESK, per germline. The CDR3 runs 11 residues. CDR3 residues: CASSLVNEQFF. The DNA for the CDR3 is TGTGCCAGCAGCCTAGTCAATGAGCAGTTCTTC.

The genes are TRBV14 and TRBJ2-6; D is perhaps TRBD2 (5 bases). CDR1 and CDR2 (germline): SGHDN, FVKESK. The CDR3 has 17 amino acids. Trimming took 4 bases from V and 0 from J, leaving 13 bases between them. This CDR3 reads CASSRGWGSSGANVLTF. The CDR3 DNA follows: TGTGCCAGCAGCCGAGGGTGGGGAAGCTCTGGGGCCAACGTCCTGACTTTC.

The CDR3 nucleotides read TGCGCCAGCAGTGAGGATCTTAGGACAGAGAACTATGGCTACACCTTC. Translation gives CASSEDLRTENYGYTF. The chain is built from TRBV10-1 and TRBJ1-2; tentatively, D is TRBD1 (6 bases). The germline V and J ends were trimmed by 2 bases and 2 bases, with 15 bases remaining between them. The CDR3 runs 16 residues. The germline V gene encodes CDR1 WNHNN and CDR2 SYGVQD (reference sequence).

Only one count was recorded for this clone. The chain has TRBV9 and TRBJ2-1; D gene ambiguous. The CDR3 consists of 15 residues. From germline, CDR1 is SGDLS and CDR2 YYNGEE. Trimming left V 4 bases short and J 3 bases short, with 14 bases between. In DNA, the CDR3 is TGTGCCAGCAGCTCCCGTCGAGCGAGCTACAATGAGCAGTTCTTC. This translates into CASSSRRASYNEQFF.

This chain uses TRBV7-9 with TRBJ2-2; TRBD2 is a possible D gene (6 bases). This CDR3 is built from 17 residues. Germline-derived CDR1 and CDR2 are SEHNR and FQNEAQ (reference sequence). V was cut by 5 bases and J by 0 bases, with 16 bases left in between. Here the CDR3 DNA reads TGTGCCAGCAGCCCTCCCCCTAGGAGGGCGAACACCGGGGAGCTGTTTTTT. It yields the protein CASSPPPRRANTGELFF.

The chain is built from TRBV2 and TRBJ1-5; 8 bases agree with TRBD1. V lost 8 bases and J lost 6; bases outside the gene matches: 6. CDR3 length equals 13 residues. The germline gives CDR1 SNHLY, CDR2 FYNNEI. CDR3 nucleotide sequence: TGTGCCAGCGACAGGGGCCCGGGTCAGCCCCAGCATTTT. It encodes CASDRGPGQPQHF.

The V call is TRBV2, the J call TRBJ2-5; maybe TRBD2 (5 bases). Germline lookup yields CDR1 SNHLY and CDR2 FYNNEI. This CDR3 region has 13 residues. The V gene lost 4 bases and the J gene lost 1 base, with 7 bases spanning the gap. The CDR3 DNA reads as TGTGCCAGCAGTGTTCGGGGCCAAGAGACCCAGTACTTC. Encoded protein: CASSVRGQETQYF.

The CDR3 here is CSVIPDTSGANVLTF. CDR3 DNA sequence: TGCAGCGTAATCCCCGACACCTCTGGGGCCAACGTCCTGACTTTC. V is TRBV29-1 and J is TRBJ2-6; D is unclear. The CDR3 totals 15 residues. The germline V gene encodes CDR1 SQVTM and CDR2 ANQGSEA. V dropped 6 bases and J dropped 0 bases, with 12 bases sitting between them.

V gene TRBV28 combines with J gene TRBJ2-7, with TRBD1 matching over 10 bases. Trimming cost V 2 bases and J 5 bases; bases outside gene matches: 9. Germline assignment: CDR1 MDHEN and CDR2 SYDVKM. The CDR3 extends over 16 amino acids. The CDR3 DNA reads as TGTGCCAGCAGTTTAGTGCGACAGGGGGCCTTGGACGAGCAGTACTTC. Translated: CASSLVRQGALDEQYF. Supplemented by reference TRBV28 and TRBJ2-7, the full variable domain reads DVKVTQSSRYLVKRTGEKVFLECVQDMDHENMFWYRQDPGLGLRLIYFSYDVKMKEKGDIPEGYSVSREKKERFSLILESASTNQTSMYLCASSLVRQGALDEQYFGPGTRLTVT.

This clone was picked up one time. J is TRBJ2-1 and V is TRBV20-1, with 9 bases that match TRBD2. The CDR3 runs 14 residues. Trimming removed 3 bases from V and 7 bases from J; junction bases left unmatched: 7. Germline values: CDR1 DFQATT, CDR2 SNEGSKA (reference sequence). The CDR3 DNA sequence: TGCAGTGCTAGTATTGGCGGGAGGGCAAATGAGCAGTTCTTC. It yields the protein CSASIGGRANEQFF.

CDR3 sequence reads: CAITRGLAGQSSYNEQFF. Written as DNA, the CDR3 is TGTGCCATCACAAGGGGACTAGCGGGTCAGAGCTCCTACAATGAGCAGTTCTTC. The chain has TRBV10-3 and TRBJ2-1, with TRBD2 matching 12 bases. CDR3 size: 18 residues. Per the germline V gene, CDR1 is ENHRY and CDR2 is SYGVKD. V lost 7 bases and J lost 0; bases outside the gene matches: 10.

The V and J genes are TRBV4-1 and TRBJ2-2; possibly TRBD2 for D (5 bases). Between the trimmed V and J ends, which lost 0 bases and 8 bases, there was a span of 22 bases. The germline V gene has CDR1 MGHRA and CDR2 YSYEKL. The CDR3 is made up of 18 amino acids. Here the CDR3 reads CASSQEEGLPSRDGELFF. For the CDR3, the DNA is TGCGCCAGCAGCCAAGAAGAAGGACTCCCCTCACGAGATGGGGAGCTGTTTTTT.

J is TRBJ1-1 and V is TRBV28; 9 nucleotides agree with TRBD1. With V trimmed by 8 bases and J by 3 bases, 1 base remained unmatched. The CDR3 totals 12 residues. CDR1 and CDR2 from the germline V gene are MDHEN and SYDVKM. In DNA form, the CDR3 reads TGTGCCAGCGGGACAGGGTACACTGAAGCTTTCTTT. The encoded protein is CASGTGYTEAFF. The variable domain in full, completed from reference TRBV28 and TRBJ1-1, reads DVKVTQSSRYLVKRTGEKVFLECVQDMDHENMFWYRQDPGLGLRLIYFSYDVKMKEKGDIPEGYSVSREKKERFSLILESASTNQTSMYLCASGTGYTEAFFGQGTRLTVV.

This chain connects TRBV19 to TRBJ1-1, with TRBD1 matching over 8 bases. The CDR3 spans 14 residues. V shed 6 bases and J 5 bases; nucleotides not matched to a gene: 8. Germline CDR1 reads LNHDA; CDR2 reads SQIVND (reference sequence). CDR3 amino acids: CASRVGTGGTEAFF. The DNA for the CDR3 is TGTGCCAGTAGGGTAGGGACAGGAGGAACTGAAGCTTTCTTT.

The CDR3 protein is CASSLEQVVNTEAFF. CDR3 DNA sequence: TGTGCCAGCAGCTTAGAACAAGTGGTGAACACTGAAGCTTTCTTT. J is TRBJ1-1 and V is TRBV7-2; D gene ambiguous. CDR1 SGHTA and CDR2 FQGNSA come from the germline V gene. Trimming took 1 base from V and 0 from J, leaving 9 bases between them. The CDR3 sequence is 15 residues long.

This clone was seen once. CDR3 nucleotide sequence: TGTGCCAGGGGTCCGGGGGGTCAGCTGGGTCGCGAGCAGTACTTC. Residues: CARGPGGQLGREQYF. This sequence joins TRBV28 and TRBJ2-7; 7 nucleotides line up with TRBD2. V shed 9 bases and J 6 bases; nucleotides not matched to a gene: 17. CDR1 is MDHEN, CDR2 SYDVKM, per germline. The CDR3 runs to 15 residues.

V gene TRBV5-4 combines with J gene TRBJ2-1, with 10 bases matching TRBD2. There are 11 residues in the CDR3. CDR1 SGHNT and CDR2 YYREEE come from the germline V gene (reference sequence). The trim removed 9 bases at V and 6 bases at J, leaving 0 bases unmatched. The CDR3 reads CAIAGGNEQFF. The CDR3 bases are TGTGCCATAGCGGGAGGCAATGAGCAGTTCTTC.

This clone has a single count. The CDR3: CASSQSGLAGAADTQYF. The CDR3 region has the DNA TGTGCCAGCAGCCAGTCGGGACTAGCGGGGGCGGCAGATACGCAGTATTTT. This chain joins TRBV3-1 (or the pseudogene TRBV3-2) and TRBJ2-3, with 14 bases aligning to TRBD2. The CDR3 extends over 17 amino acids. Germline lookup yields CDR1 LGHDT and CDR2 YNNKEL (reference sequence). Trimming at V came to 3 bases and at J to 4 bases, leaving 6 bases not matched to a gene.

The chain joins TRBV18 to TRBJ1-1; possible D gene TRBD1, 6 bases. The CDR3 covers 16 residues. The germline gives CDR1 KGHSH, CDR2 LQKENI. Trimming removed 6 bases from V and 4 bases from J, with 21 bases in between. DNA for the CDR3: TGTGCCAGCTCGCCGCTGTTTGCGGGGGCCGGCACTGAAGCTTTCTTT. Encoded protein: CASSPLFAGAGTEAFF.